A selection of T cell receptor beta chains follows, all from one sample in a study of T cell repertoires in cytomegalovirus infection. These receptors have no known antigen. TCRdb passed the reads through MiXCR, listing each CDR3 protein once. Here the sample spans roughly 920,000 distinct CDR3 sequences, about a third being singletons. The specimen was cultured CD8+ T cells from PBMCs, collected from culture after CMV antigen stimulation. These receptors were taken from a human donor in good health (CMV status not recorded). Some clones in this sample may be carry-over from other donors' samples. The CDR3 runs from the conserved cysteine through the conserved F or W. Each record gives: V gene, J gene, D gene, clone size, CDR3 protein, CDR3 DNA. The D gene is left open where the match is weak. For some rows the clone size is stated as once, few or many, or as a class when expanded; others skip it.

V gene: TRBV6-1
J gene: TRBJ2-7
D gene: TRBD2
clone size: many
CDR3 protein: CASNDPAGGPHEQYF
CDR3 DNA: TGTGCCAGCAACGATCCAGCGGGGGGGCCTCACGAGCAGTACTTC

V gene: TRBV7-9
J gene: TRBJ1-4
D gene: TRBD1
clone size: .
CDR3 protein: CASSDTDRAGDEKLFF
CDR3 DNA: TGTGCCAGCAGCGACACTGACAGGGCGGGAGACGAAAAACTGTTTTTT

V gene: TRBV28
J gene: TRBJ1-5
D gene: .
clone size: .
CDR3 protein: CASSLSTQGFHQPQHF
CDR3 DNA: TGTGCCAGCAGTTTATCTACCCAGGGGTTCCATCAGCCCCAGCATTTT

V gene: TRBV12-3/TRBV12-4
J gene: TRBJ2-3
D gene: .
clone size: .
CDR3 protein: CASSPGPANTQYF
CDR3 DNA: TGTGCCAGCAGCCCCGGGCCCGCCAATACGCAGTATTTT

V gene: TRBV6-2/TRBV6-3
J gene: TRBJ1-1
D gene: .
clone size: few
CDR3 protein: CASRASLNTEAFF
CDR3 DNA: TGTGCCAGCCGTGCCTCCTTGAACACTGAAGCTTTCTTT

V gene: TRBV5-4
J gene: TRBJ2-1
D gene: .
clone size: .
CDR3 protein: CASSLGLGASYNEQFF
CDR3 DNA: TGTGCCAGCAGCTTGGGACTAGGAGCTTCCTACAATGAGCAGTTCTTC

V gene: TRBV12-3/TRBV12-4
J gene: TRBJ1-3
D gene: TRBD1
clone size: .
CDR3 protein: CASSSLTQGATGNTIYF
CDR3 DNA: TGTGCCAGCAGTTCTCTAACACAGGGGGCTACTGGAAACACCATATATTTT

V gene: TRBV7-9
J gene: TRBJ2-1
D gene: TRBD1
clone size: many
CDR3 protein: CASSLGQGAVYEQFF
CDR3 DNA: TGTGCCAGCAGCCTAGGACAGGGGGCTGTGTATGAGCAGTTCTTC

V gene: TRBV7-6
J gene: TRBJ1-5
D gene: .
clone size: .
CDR3 protein: CASSQQGVQPQHF
CDR3 DNA: TGTGCCAGCAGTCAACAAGGGGTTCAGCCCCAGCATTTT

V gene: TRBV12-3/TRBV12-4
J gene: TRBJ2-5
D gene: TRBD1
clone size: few
CDR3 protein: CASSPESRGQETQYF
CDR3 DNA: TGTGCCAGCAGTCCTGAGAGCAGGGGGCAAGAGACCCAGTACTTC

V gene: TRBV4-1
J gene: TRBJ2-3
D gene: TRBD2
clone size: many
CDR3 protein: CASSHSLVQRGYTDTQYF
CDR3 DNA: TGCGCCAGCAGCCACTCTCTCGTCCAGCGGGGTTATACAGATACGCAGTATTTT

V gene: TRBV7-9
J gene: TRBJ2-1
D gene: TRBD1
clone size: .
CDR3 protein: CASAGGNEQFF
CDR3 DNA: TGTGCCAGCGCAGGGGGCAATGAGCAGTTCTTC

V gene: TRBV14
J gene: TRBJ2-3
D gene: TRBD2
clone size: few
CDR3 protein: CASSQTSADTQYF
CDR3 DNA: TGTGCCAGCAGCCAAACTAGCGCAGATACGCAGTATTTT

V gene: TRBV7-9
J gene: TRBJ1-6
D gene: .
clone size: few
CDR3 protein: CASSPPGRGVNSPLHF
CDR3 DNA: TGTGCCAGCAGCCCCCCCGGAAGGGGTGTAAATTCACCCCTCCACTTT

V gene: TRBV5-5
J gene: TRBJ2-1
D gene: .
clone size: .
CDR3 protein: CASTIQGTYNEQFF
CDR3 DNA: TGTGCCAGCACCATACAGGGTACCTACAATGAGCAGTTCTTC

V gene: TRBV12-3/TRBV12-4
J gene: TRBJ1-2
D gene: .
clone size: few
CDR3 protein: CASSETGHLGYGYTF
CDR3 DNA: TGTGCCAGCAGCGAGACAGGTCATTTAGGCTATGGCTACACCTTC

V gene: TRBV4-3
J gene: TRBJ2-3
D gene: .
clone size: many
CDR3 protein: CASSQDRAGRSTDTQYF
CDR3 DNA: TGCGCCAGCAGCCAAGATAGGGCGGGGAGAAGCACAGATACGCAGTATTTT

V gene: TRBV20-1
J gene: TRBJ2-7
D gene: TRBD1
clone size: .
CDR3 protein: CSAGTVNSYEQYF
CDR3 DNA: TGCAGTGCTGGGACAGTAAACTCCTACGAGCAGTACTTC

V gene: TRBV2
J gene: TRBJ2-1
D gene: TRBD2
clone size: .
CDR3 protein: CASSDSRSSGGNEQFF
CDR3 DNA: TGTGCCAGCAGTGATAGCCGTAGTAGCGGGGGGAATGAGCAGTTCTTC

V gene: TRBV28
J gene: TRBJ1-5
D gene: .
clone size: .
CDR3 protein: CASSLFRESWNQPQHF
CDR3 DNA: TGTGCCAGCAGTTTATTTCGGGAGTCGTGGAATCAGCCCCAGCATTTT

V gene: TRBV5-4
J gene: TRBJ2-1
D gene: .
clone size: .
CDR3 protein: CASTNPGNEQFF
CDR3 DNA: TGTGCCAGCACCAACCCGGGCAATGAGCAGTTCTTC

V gene: TRBV11-2
J gene: TRBJ1-1
D gene: .
clone size: many
CDR3 protein: CASSLQPYRVGGLGTEAFF
CDR3 DNA: TGTGCCAGCAGCTTACAACCTTACAGGGTGGGCGGATTGGGCACTGAAGCTTTCTTT

V gene: TRBV11-1
J gene: TRBJ2-1
D gene: TRBD1
clone size: .
CDR3 protein: CASSFGQGLFNEQFF
CDR3 DNA: TGTGCCAGCAGCTTCGGACAGGGGTTGTTCAATGAGCAGTTCTTC

V gene: TRBV6-2/TRBV6-3
J gene: TRBJ1-5
D gene: .
clone size: .
CDR3 protein: CASSYGGRDQPQHF
CDR3 DNA: TGTGCCAGCAGTTACGGAGGAAGGGATCAGCCCCAGCATTTT

V gene: TRBV4-1
J gene: TRBJ2-7
D gene: .
clone size: .
CDR3 protein: CASSQDFLSGLYEQYF
CDR3 DNA: TGCGCCAGCAGCCAAGATTTTCTATCGGGCCTCTACGAGCAGTACTTC

V gene: TRBV27
J gene: TRBJ1-4
D gene: TRBD1
clone size: .
CDR3 protein: CASSLEGGTREKLFF
CDR3 DNA: TGTGCCAGCAGTTTGGAAGGGGGCACTCGTGAAAAACTGTTTTTT

V gene: TRBV12-3/TRBV12-4
J gene: TRBJ2-3
D gene: .
clone size: .
CDR3 protein: CASSELRITDTQYF
CDR3 DNA: TGTGCCAGCAGCGAACTGAGAATCACAGATACGCAGTATTTT

V gene: TRBV7-6
J gene: TRBJ1-5
D gene: .
clone size: many
CDR3 protein: CASSLTGPNQPQHF
CDR3 DNA: TGTGCCAGCAGTTTAACGGGGCCCAATCAGCCCCAGCATTTT

V gene: TRBV27
J gene: TRBJ1-1
D gene: .
clone size: .
CDR3 protein: CASSTSLRRAYTEAFF
CDR3 DNA: TGTGCCAGCAGTACATCCCTTAGGCGAGCTTACACTGAAGCTTTCTTT

V gene: TRBV9
J gene: TRBJ1-3
D gene: .
clone size: .
CDR3 protein: CASSVEQGVGLSGNTIYF
CDR3 DNA: TGTGCCAGCAGCGTAGAGCAGGGAGTGGGCCTCTCTGGAAACACCATATATTTT

V gene: TRBV29-1
J gene: TRBJ2-7
D gene: .
clone size: .
CDR3 protein: CSVHPDSSYEQYF
CDR3 DNA: TGCAGCGTTCACCCCGACAGTTCCTACGAGCAGTACTTC

V gene: TRBV12-3/TRBV12-4
J gene: TRBJ1-2
D gene: .
clone size: .
CDR3 protein: CASRGPGYTF
CDR3 DNA: TGTGCCAGCAGGGGGCCTGGCTACACCTTC

V gene: TRBV4-3
J gene: TRBJ2-1
D gene: .
clone size: many
CDR3 protein: CASSSKRIGLGQFF
CDR3 DNA: TGCGCCAGCAGCTCTAAACGGATTGGGCTCGGGCAGTTCTTC

V gene: TRBV7-2
J gene: TRBJ1-1
D gene: .
clone size: many
CDR3 protein: CASSLVRAGTHTEAFF
CDR3 DNA: TGTGCCAGCAGCTTAGTGAGGGCAGGGACCCACACTGAAGCTTTCTTT

V gene: TRBV20-1
J gene: TRBJ2-3
D gene: .
clone size: once
CDR3 protein: CSASYPLVFGAGTDTQYF
CDR3 DNA: TGCAGTGCTAGTTATCCCCTTGTATTTGGGGCGGGCACAGATACGCAGTATTTT

V gene: TRBV19
J gene: TRBJ2-1
D gene: .
clone size: few
CDR3 protein: CASSIGLRGNEQFF
CDR3 DNA: TGTGCCAGTAGTATAGGTTTAAGGGGCAATGAGCAGTTCTTC

V gene: TRBV12-3/TRBV12-4
J gene: TRBJ1-2
D gene: .
clone size: few
CDR3 protein: CASIMTGAYTF
CDR3 DNA: TGTGCCAGCATTATGACAGGAGCTTACACCTTC

V gene: TRBV19
J gene: TRBJ2-4
D gene: .
clone size: .
CDR3 protein: CASSIKAGRVAKNIQYF
CDR3 DNA: TGTGCCAGTAGTATAAAAGCGGGCCGGGTAGCCAAAAACATTCAGTACTTC